This T cell receptor (beta chain) was sequenced in a study of cytomegalovirus exposure and HLA in healthy donors. V was clipped by 4 bases and J by 0 bases, with 3 bases between them. This CDR3 is built from 12 residues. Germline CDR1 is ENHRY and CDR2 is SYGVKD. In this sample, this clone turned up a few times. Measured with immunoSEQ multiplex PCR; TCRdb has only the in-frame clones, and not every one. The repertoire has 330,000 or so clones, 80% to 90% of them found once; the top ten carry 0.84%. J is TRBJ1-1 and V is TRBV10-3; D is uncertain. Sample: PBMCs. The sequence was obtained from a woman aged 18-30 years in good health and CMV-seronegative. CDR3 sequence reads: CAISGVNTEAFF. The CDR3 coding sequence is TGTGCCATCAGTGGAGTGAACACTGAAGCTTTCTTT.